Sequencing of this T cell receptor beta chain was carried out in a study of blood T cell repertoires in COVID-19. Living in 24 US areas, the participants were between roughly 18 and 95 years of age. The data were produced by immunoSEQ multiplex PCR, yet TCRdb's version contains in-frame clones alone and is incomplete. The sample yields roughly 150,000 clones, approximately 80% seen once. CDR3 length equals 16 residues. J was trimmed by 1 base and V by 1 base; bases with no gene match: 1. Germline values: CDR1 LGHNA, CDR2 YNFKEQ. This sequence joins TRBV4-2 and TRBJ2-1; TRBD1 aligns across 10 bases. Sequenced sample: PBMCs or T cells enriched from blood (not recorded which). The receptor's source is a man aged 35-49 years who had recovered from COVID-19. The CDR3 loop reads CASSQGGQGSYNEQFF. CDR3 nucleotide sequence: TGTGCCAGCAGCCAAGGGGGACAGGGGTCCTACAATGAGCAGTTCTTC.